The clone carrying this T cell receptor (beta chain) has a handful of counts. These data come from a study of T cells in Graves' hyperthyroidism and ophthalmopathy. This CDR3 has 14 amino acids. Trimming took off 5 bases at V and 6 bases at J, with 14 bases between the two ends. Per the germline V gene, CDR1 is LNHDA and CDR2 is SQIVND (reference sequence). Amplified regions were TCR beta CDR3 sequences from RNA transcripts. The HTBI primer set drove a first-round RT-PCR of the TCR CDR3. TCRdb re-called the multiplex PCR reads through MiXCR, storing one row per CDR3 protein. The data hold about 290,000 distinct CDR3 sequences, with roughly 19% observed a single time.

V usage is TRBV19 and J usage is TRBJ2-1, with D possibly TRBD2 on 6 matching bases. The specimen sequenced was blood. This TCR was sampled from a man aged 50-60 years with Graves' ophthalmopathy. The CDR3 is CASSFPEGRNEQFF. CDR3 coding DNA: TGTGCCAGTAGTTTCCCGGAGGGCCGCAATGAGCAGTTCTTC.